Sequencing of this T cell receptor (beta chain) was carried out in a study of graft-versus-host responses after intestinal transplantation. Turning to this clone: Its specificity is unknown.

The CDR3 runs 15 residues. Germline V gene data show CDR1 as MDHEN and CDR2 as SYDVKM. Trimming took off 3 bases at V and 7 bases at J, with 18 bases between the two ends. The table came from immunoSEQ multiplex PCR; TCRdb's copy has only in-frame clones and leaves some out. This table holds some 81,000 clones, around 90% found once. The study's findings and limits: Association was observed between peak circulating GvH clone levels and early post-transplant HvG declines. Clonal ratios of graft-versus-host to host-versus-graft in allografts were high for patients exhibiting graft-donor T cell macrochimerism. GvH clones occurred in recipient marrow; some first appeared in ileum or blood.

The chain is built from TRBV28 and TRBJ2-5; D perhaps matches TRBD1 (5 bases). The receptor was isolated from a human donor who received an intestinal transplant. The sample was unstimulated CD4+ T cells sorted from spleen or lymph node cells, taken before intestinal transplant. In DNA, the CDR3 is TGTGCCAGCAGTTTGGCCGGGCAGGGCGAAGGGACCCAGTACTTC. Translating it yields CASSLAGQGEGTQYF.